This TCR beta chain was sequenced during a study of T-cell memory formation after mild COVID-19. Overall study: Clusters were largely donor specific. General study results and limits: Clones shrinking between day 15 and 85 showed a balanced CD4/CD8 split, and those that grew later tilted toward CD4+.

Trimming took 3 bases from V and 2 from J, leaving 11 bases between them. The V gene's germline CDR1 is SGHTA and CDR2 FQGNSA. CDR3 length: 14 amino acids. A single record per CDR3 protein comes from TCRdb applying MiXCR to the 5' RACE reads. The top ten clones hold 7.5% to 10% of a sample with 350,000 to 450,000 distinct CDR3 sequences, 20% of them seen once. In the case of this clonotype: No antigen is known for it.

The source of this sequence is an adult woman who had mild COVID-19 (a few samples of this study predate the infection). Cell type and time point are not known. The specimen was PBMCs or a T cell subset sorted from them (not recorded which). The chain couples TRBV7-2 to TRBJ2-7; D is unresolved. CDR3: CASSLRNRPYEQYF. The DNA of the CDR3 is TGTGCCAGCAGCTTGCGGAACCGACCCTACGAGCAGTACTTC.